This T cell receptor beta chain was documented in a study of blood T cell repertoires in COVID-19. Study summary: The samples span acute and convalescent COVID-19 from the United States, Italy and Spain.

As processed by the authors: Using reference gene primer amplification, nucleated cell counts were estimated. Sequencing was performed with immunoSEQ multiplex PCR; in TCRdb, only in-frame clones are kept and a portion is missing. V and J calls and clone size are as listed in that table; D and trimming were resolved from the DNA. The sample lists under 250,000 clones, roughly nine tenths occurring once. The V and J ends lost 2 bases and 7 bases, in that order; junction bases with no gene match: 5. The CDR3 is 15 amino acids. The germline gives CDR1 LNHNV, CDR2 YYDKDF (reference sequence). This clone was counted once. Each participant's cohort was designated according to participant-reported clinical history.

The rearrangement joins TRBV15 to TRBJ1-4; 9 nucleotides line up with TRBD1. The clonotype originates from a woman in her late teens or twenties in a cohort exposed to, infected with or recovered from COVID-19 (not recorded which). Material for sequencing was PBMCs or T cells enriched from blood (not recorded which). This CDR3 is CATSRQLGQGEKLFF. The DNA for the CDR3 is TGTGCCACCAGCAGACAACTGGGACAGGGTGAAAAACTGTTTTTT.